What follows is one TCR beta chain and its context. What it binds is not known. The data derive from a study of T-cell memory formation after mild COVID-19. Regarding the study as a whole: Later expanders leaned toward CD4+, whereas clones contracting from day 15 to 85 were balanced CD4/CD8. Contracting CD4+ clones lay largely in CM and EM, with CD8+ ones residing in EMRA.

Barcoded TCR alpha and TCR beta cDNA libraries with UMIs came from 5'RACE using constant-segment primers. TCRdb reprocessed the 5' RACE reads with MiXCR, giving one entry per CDR3 protein. The sample carries fewer than 450,000 distinct CDR3 sequences, 20% to 25% recorded once. The receptor comes from an adult woman who had mild COVID-19 (a few samples of this study predate the infection). Cell type and time point are not known. Sequencing used PBMCs or a T cell subset sorted from them (not recorded which).

CDR3 coding DNA: TGTGCCAGCAGCCAAGCTAGCGGGGGGGCCTACGAGCAGTACTTC. Residues: CASSQASGGAYEQYF. The chain combines TRBV4-2 with TRBJ2-7; TRBD2 matches at 12 bases. The CDR3 totals 15 residues. Trimming took 1 base from V and 2 from J; bases not matched to a gene: 0. Germline assignment: CDR1 LGHNA and CDR2 YNFKEQ.